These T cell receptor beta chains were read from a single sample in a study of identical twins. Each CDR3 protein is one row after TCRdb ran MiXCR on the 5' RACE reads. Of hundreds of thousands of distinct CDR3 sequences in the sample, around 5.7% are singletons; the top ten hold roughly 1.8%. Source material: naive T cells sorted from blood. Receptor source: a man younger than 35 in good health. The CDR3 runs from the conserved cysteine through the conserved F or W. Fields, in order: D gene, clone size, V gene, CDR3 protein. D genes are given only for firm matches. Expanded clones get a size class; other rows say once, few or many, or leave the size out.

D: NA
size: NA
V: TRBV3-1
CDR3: CASSQVGQSTGELFF

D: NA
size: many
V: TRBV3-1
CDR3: CASGDNQPQHF

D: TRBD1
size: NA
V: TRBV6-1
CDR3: CASSQTGALAKNIQYF

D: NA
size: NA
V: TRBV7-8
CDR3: CASSVGRSNEKLFF

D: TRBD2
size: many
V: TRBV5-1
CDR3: CASSLTSGEFLVYNEQFF

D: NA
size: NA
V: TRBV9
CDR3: CASSVGATETQYF

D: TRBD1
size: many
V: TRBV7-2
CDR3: CASSPGQKNQPQHF

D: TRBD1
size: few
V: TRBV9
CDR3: CASSALQGLNEQFF

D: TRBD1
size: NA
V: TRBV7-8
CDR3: CASSLPGQGGLRPLHF

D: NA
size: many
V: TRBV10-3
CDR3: CAISDRGQSMNTEAFF

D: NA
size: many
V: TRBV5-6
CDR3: CASSFGRRPLHF

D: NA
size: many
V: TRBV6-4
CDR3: CASTGSGELFF

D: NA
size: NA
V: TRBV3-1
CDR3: CASSRSGEDTQYF

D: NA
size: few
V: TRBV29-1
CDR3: CSVDGRKNTGELFF

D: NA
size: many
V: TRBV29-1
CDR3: CSVVGNNEQFF

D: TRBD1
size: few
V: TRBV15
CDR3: CATRSDRASSYEQYF

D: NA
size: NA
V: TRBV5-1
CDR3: CASSLEGWALTF

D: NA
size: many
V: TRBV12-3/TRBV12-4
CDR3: CASSLTYYGYTF

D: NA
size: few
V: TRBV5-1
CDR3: CASSLAGGATYNEQFF

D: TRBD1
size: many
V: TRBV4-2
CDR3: CASSQLRQGAYEQYF

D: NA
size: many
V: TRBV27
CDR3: CASSQTVSDTQYF

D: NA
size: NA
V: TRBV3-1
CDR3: CASKGGDRTWEQYF

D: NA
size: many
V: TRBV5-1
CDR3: CASSSPGGDTQYF

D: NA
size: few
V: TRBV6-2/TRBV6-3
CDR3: CASSYKTGSTSTQYF

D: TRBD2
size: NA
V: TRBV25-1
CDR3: CASSPQVAGKADTQYF